This T cell receptor (beta chain) was sequenced during a study of blood T cell repertoires in COVID-19. Overall study context: The origin of the acute and convalescent COVID-19 samples was the United States, Italy and Spain. Sample material is recorded as cDNA or gDNA derived from T cells, B-cell-depleted T cells, or PBMCs.

This clone was detected only once. In the original processing: It was from reference gene primer amplification that nucleated cell counts were estimated. Only in-frame clones appear in the TCRdb table, and some are missing; sequencing was by immunoSEQ multiplex PCR. The V and J calls and the clone size are those of that table, but D and trimming were determined from the DNA. Counted here are about 230,000 clones, approximately 82% occurring once; the ten biggest clones make up 2% to 2.5%. V dropped 4 bases and J dropped 0; count of bases not matched to a gene: 0. The V gene's germline CDR1 is MRHNA and CDR2 SNTAGT. The CDR3 length is 14 residues.

The TCR comes from a man aged 40-50 years who had recovered from COVID-19. This chain uses TRBV6-4 with TRBJ2-3; 8 bases are a match to TRBD1. What was sequenced was peripheral blood. The CDR3 is CASSGDRSTDTQYF. As DNA, the CDR3 is TGTGCCAGCAGTGGGGACAGGAGCACAGATACGCAGTATTTT.